Listed below are T cell receptor beta chains from one sample, sequenced in a study of blood T cells in healthy people across ages. A single record per CDR3 protein comes from TCRdb applying MiXCR to the 5' RACE reads. This table holds over a million distinct CDR3 sequences, roughly 24% found once. In addition, the sample was reused for a study of T cells of mothers and their children.

Sequencing was carried out using blood. Receptor source: a girl aged 2 to 10 in good health. The CDR3 runs from the conserved cysteine through the conserved F or W. Each record gives: D gene, V gene, clone size, J gene, CDR3 DNA, CDR3 protein. A D gene is named only where the DNA matches it firmly. A row's size may be missing; if present it is once, few, many or a size class.

TRBD2,TRBV20-1,NA,TRBJ2-1,TGCAGTGCTAGAAAGGTGGGGGGGTTAAGCTACAATGAGCAGTTCTTC,CSARKVGGLSYNEQFF
NA,TRBV29-1,few,TRBJ2-7,TGCAGCGGGGGGGTCGGGGCCGGTGAGCAGTACTTC,CSGGVGAGEQYF
NA,TRBV7-9,NA,TRBJ2-2,TGTGCCAGCAGCTTGCAGGGCGGACTCACCGGGGAGCTGTTTTTT,CASSLQGGLTGELFF
NA,TRBV4-2,NA,TRBJ1-2,TGTGCCAGCAGCCTTGTTTCCTCCTCGGCTGGCTACACCTTC,CASSLVSSSAGYTF
NA,TRBV29-1,few,TRBJ1-2,TGCAGCGTTGAAGATCGCTTGGGTGGCTACACCTTC,CSVEDRLGGYTF
TRBD2,TRBV7-9,few,TRBJ2-5,TGTGCCAGCAGCCAAGGACTAGCGGGGCACCAAGAGACCCAGTACTTC,CASSQGLAGHQETQYF
NA,TRBV14,NA,TRBJ1-1,TGTGCCAGCAGCCCGGGGGTCTCTAACACTGAAGCTTTCTTT,CASSPGVSNTEAFF
NA,TRBV7-6,NA,TRBJ2-5,TGTGCCAGCAGCTGGACTCCACTCTCCCAAGCGGCCCAGTACTTC,CASSWTPLSQAAQYF
NA,TRBV3-1,few,TRBJ2-1,TGTGCCAGCAGCTCTTCCTTGTACGGTGAGCAGTTCTTC,CASSSSLYGEQFF
NA,TRBV11-3,NA,TRBJ2-4,TGTGCCAGCAGCCGTCCAGTGGAATGGGCCAAAAACATTCAGTACTTC,CASSRPVEWAKNIQYF
TRBD1,TRBV10-3,NA,TRBJ2-3,TGTGCCATCAGTGGAGATCAGGGGGCTAGCACAGATACGCAGTATTTT,CAISGDQGASTDTQYF
TRBD2,TRBV9,few,TRBJ2-7,TGTGCCAGCAGCCCTAGCGGAGTCCTTAACGAGCAGTACTTC,CASSPSGVLNEQYF
NA,TRBV29-1,NA,TRBJ1-2,TGCAGCGTTGATGCCGGGGGGAATGGCTACACCTTC,CSVDAGGNGYTF
NA,TRBV6-2/TRBV6-3,few,TRBJ1-5,TGTGCCAGCAGTTACTCACCCCGGAGGGTCCAGCATTTT,CASSYSPRRVQHF
NA,TRBV6-6,many,TRBJ2-5,TGTGCCAGCAGTTCCGGTCCGGGGTTACAGGAGACCCAGTACTTC,CASSSGPGLQETQYF
NA,TRBV4-3,NA,TRBJ2-2,TGCGCCAGCAGCCAAGAAGCCCCCGGGGAGCTGTTTTTT,CASSQEAPGELFF
NA,TRBV29-1,NA,TRBJ1-4,TGCAGCGTTGAAGAAGTTGGGGAAAAACTGTTTTTT,CSVEEVGEKLFF
NA,TRBV28,few,TRBJ2-1,TGTGCCAGCAGTCCCCTGAGCGAACCAAACAATGAGCAGTTCTTC,CASSPLSEPNNEQFF
NA,TRBV20-1,NA,TRBJ1-1,TGCAGTGCCATCAGTACAGGGAGGACTGAAGCTTTCTTT,CSAISTGRTEAFF
TRBD2,TRBV5-6,NA,TRBJ2-5,TGTGCCAGCAGCTTGGCGGGACTACCGGAGACCCAGTACTTC,CASSLAGLPETQYF
TRBD2,TRBV5-1,NA,TRBJ2-5,TGCGCCAGCAGCTTGGATGGGGCTAGCGGAGAGACCCAGTACTTC,CASSLDGASGETQYF
NA,TRBV7-6,NA,TRBJ2-5,TGTGCCAGCAGCCCGGAACAGGCCCCCCTAGAGACCCAGTACTTC,CASSPEQAPLETQYF
TRBD1,TRBV27,NA,TRBJ2-7,TGTGCCAGCAGTCCAAACCGGGACAGGCTCTACGAGCAGTACTTC,CASSPNRDRLYEQYF
NA,TRBV7-9,NA,TRBJ2-3,TGTGCCAGCAGCTTAGTGGGCAGCAGCACAGATACGCAGTATTTT,CASSLVGSSTDTQYF
TRBD2,TRBV27,NA,TRBJ2-5,TGTGCCAGCAGTCCCAGGGAGGGGCCGTGGCTGGGAGAGACCCAGTACTTC,CASSPREGPWLGETQYF
NA,TRBV29-1,NA,TRBJ2-7,TGCAGCGTTGAATTCTCAGGGCCGAACTACGAGCAGTACTTC,CSVEFSGPNYEQYF
NA,TRBV24-1,NA,TRBJ2-3,TGTGCCACCAGTGATACCCGGTCCCAGTTCGATACGCAGTATTTT,CATSDTRSQFDTQYF
NA,TRBV6-5,few,TRBJ1-5,TGTGCCAGCAGTTCTCAATATAGCAATCAGCCCCAGCATTTT,CASSSQYSNQPQHF
NA,TRBV7-9,few,TRBJ1-2,TGTGCCAGTGGGGCGTGGAGTACTGCCTATGGCTACACCTTC,CASGAWSTAYGYTF
TRBD2,TRBV19,NA,TRBJ2-1,TGTGCCAGTAGCCAACTAGCGGGGTTCAATGAGCAGTTCTTC,CASSQLAGFNEQFF
NA,TRBV7-9,NA,TRBJ2-4,TGTGCCAGCGCGGACGACAAAAACATTCAGTACTTC,CASADDKNIQYF
NA,TRBV28,NA,TRBJ2-7,TGTGCCAGCAGTCGCCAACTAGGAATCCACGAGCAGTACTTC,CASSRQLGIHEQYF
TRBD1,TRBV11-3,few,TRBJ2-2,TGTGCCAGCAGCTTTAGGGGGCCAGGGAACACCGGGGAGCTGTTTTTT,CASSFRGPGNTGELFF
TRBD2,TRBV7-9,few,TRBJ2-3,TGTGCCAGCAGCTTGCTTAGCGGGGTCACAGATACGCAGTATTTT,CASSLLSGVTDTQYF
NA,TRBV20-1,many,TRBJ2-7,TGCAGTGCTGAGGCCCGGACCTACGAGCAGTACTTC,CSAEARTYEQYF
NA,TRBV7-8,few,TRBJ2-4,TGTGCCAGCAGCTTAAGAGGGGGATCCAAAAACATTCAGTACTTC,CASSLRGGSKNIQYF
NA,TRBV4-1,few,TRBJ2-5,TGCGCCAGCAGCCATCCTGGGCCTATTACAGGGAACCAAGAGACCCAGTACTTC,CASSHPGPITGNQETQYF
TRBD1,TRBV11-2,few,TRBJ2-7,TGTGCCAGCAGCTCGGACAGGGTAATTAGCGAGCAGTACTTC,CASSSDRVISEQYF
TRBD2,TRBV3-1,NA,TRBJ2-5,TGTGCCAGCAGCCACCCTAGCGGGAGTGAGACCCAGTACTTC,CASSHPSGSETQYF
NA,TRBV12-3/TRBV12-4,NA,TRBJ1-4,TGTGCCAGCAGTATGTGGGGCCTCAACAGAAAACTGTTTTTT,CASSMWGLNRKLFF
NA,TRBV27,NA,TRBJ2-7,TGTGCCAGCAGTCCCCCATGGGCAGGGAGCTCCTACGAGCAGTACTTC,CASSPPWAGSSYEQYF
TRBD1,TRBV4-1,NA,TRBJ2-6,TGCGCCAGCAGCCATCAGGGGGCGATTGCTGGGGCCAACGTCCTGACTTTC,CASSHQGAIAGANVLTF
NA,TRBV28,few,TRBJ2-7,TGTGCCAGCACAACTAGCTCAAGATGGGAGCAGTACTTC,CASTTSSRWEQYF
NA,TRBV5-1,NA,TRBJ2-7,TGCGCCAGCAGCTTGGCAGCCCGACACGAGCAGTACTTC,CASSLAARHEQYF
TRBD2,TRBV28,few,TRBJ2-1,TGTGCCAGCAGTTCGGCGTCGAGCGGGGTCAATGAGCAGTTCTTC,CASSSASSGVNEQFF
NA,TRBV7-9,NA,TRBJ2-5,TGTGCCAGCAGCCCAGGGCCTAGTGATCAAGAGACCCAGTACTTC,CASSPGPSDQETQYF
TRBD2,TRBV20-1,few,TRBJ2-2,TGCAGTGCTAGAGTCTACGAGCGGGGACTCACCGGGGAGCTGTTTTTT,CSARVYERGLTGELFF
TRBD1,TRBV5-1,NA,TRBJ2-7,TGCGCCAGCAGCTTGCGTGGGGAAGGGGGCCACGAGCAGTACTTC,CASSLRGEGGHEQYF
NA,TRBV20-1,few,TRBJ2-7,TGCAGTGCTAGAAATCCAGACAGCTCCTACGGGCAGTACTTC,CSARNPDSSYGQYF
NA,TRBV12-3/TRBV12-4,few,TRBJ1-2,TGTGCCAGCACCCCGGGGCGGGTAGAGGATGGCTACACCTTC,CASTPGRVEDGYTF